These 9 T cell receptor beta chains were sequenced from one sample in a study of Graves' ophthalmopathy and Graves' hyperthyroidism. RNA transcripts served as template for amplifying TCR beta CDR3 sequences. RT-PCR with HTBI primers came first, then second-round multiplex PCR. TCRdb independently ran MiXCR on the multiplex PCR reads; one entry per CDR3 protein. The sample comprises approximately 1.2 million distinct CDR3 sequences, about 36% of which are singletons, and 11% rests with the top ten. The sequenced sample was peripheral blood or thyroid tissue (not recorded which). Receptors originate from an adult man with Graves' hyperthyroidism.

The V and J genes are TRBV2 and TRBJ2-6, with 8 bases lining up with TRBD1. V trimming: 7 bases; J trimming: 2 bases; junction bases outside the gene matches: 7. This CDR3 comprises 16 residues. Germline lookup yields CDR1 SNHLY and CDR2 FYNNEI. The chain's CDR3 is CASMDRESPGANVLTF. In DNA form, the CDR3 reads TGTGCCAGCATGGACAGGGAGTCCCCTGGGGCCAACGTCCTGACTTTC.

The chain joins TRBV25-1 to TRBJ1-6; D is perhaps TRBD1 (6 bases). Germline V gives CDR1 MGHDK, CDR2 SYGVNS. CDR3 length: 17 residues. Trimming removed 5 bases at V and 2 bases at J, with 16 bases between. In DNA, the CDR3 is TGTGCCAGCAGTTTCATGCCCCCAGGGGCCTATAATTCACCCCTCCACTTT. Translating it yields CASSFMPPGAYNSPLHF.

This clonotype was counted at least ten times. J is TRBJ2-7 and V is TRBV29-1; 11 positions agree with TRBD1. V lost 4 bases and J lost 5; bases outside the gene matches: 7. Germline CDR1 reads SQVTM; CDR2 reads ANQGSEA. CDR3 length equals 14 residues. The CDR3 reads CSVAGGQGANEQYF. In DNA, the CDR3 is TGCAGCGTTGCAGGCGGACAGGGGGCGAACGAGCAGTACTTC.

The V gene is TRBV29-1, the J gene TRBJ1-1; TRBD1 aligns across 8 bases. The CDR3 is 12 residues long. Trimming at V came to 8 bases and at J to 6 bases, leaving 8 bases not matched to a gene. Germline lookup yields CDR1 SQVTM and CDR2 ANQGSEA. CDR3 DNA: TGCAGCACCAAGGACAGGGACGCTGAAGCTTTCTTT. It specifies CSTKDRDAEAFF.

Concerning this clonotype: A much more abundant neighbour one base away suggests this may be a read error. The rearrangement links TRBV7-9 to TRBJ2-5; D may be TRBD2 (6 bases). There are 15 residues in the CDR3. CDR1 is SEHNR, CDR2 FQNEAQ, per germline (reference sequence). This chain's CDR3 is CASSPPLAYQETQSF. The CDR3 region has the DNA TGTGCCAGCAGCCCACCTCTAGCGTACCAAGAGACCCAGTCCTTC.

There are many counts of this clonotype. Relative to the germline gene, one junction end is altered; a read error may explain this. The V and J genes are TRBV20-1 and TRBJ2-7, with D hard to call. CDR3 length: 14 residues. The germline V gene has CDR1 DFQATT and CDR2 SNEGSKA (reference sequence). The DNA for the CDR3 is TGCAGTGCTGGAGATACCGACCGTCGCTACGAGCAGTACTTC. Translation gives CSAGDTDRRYEQYF.

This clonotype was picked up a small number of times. This CDR3 reads CASSYSTGRVHPYEQYF. In DNA form, the CDR3 reads TGTGCCAGCAGTTACTCGACTGGGAGGGTTCACCCCTACGAGCAGTACTTC. The chain employs TRBV7-3 and TRBJ2-7; 7 bases line up with TRBD2. V was clipped by 6 bases and J by 2 bases; unmatched bases: 16. The CDR3 has 17 amino acids. CDR1 and CDR2 (germline): SGHTA, FQGTGA.

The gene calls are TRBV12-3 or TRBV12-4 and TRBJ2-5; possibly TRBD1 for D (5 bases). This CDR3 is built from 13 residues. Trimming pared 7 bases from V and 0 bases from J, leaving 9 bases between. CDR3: CASKSGYQETQYF. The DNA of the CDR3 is TGTGCCAGCAAGTCAGGGTACCAAGAGACCCAGTACTTC.

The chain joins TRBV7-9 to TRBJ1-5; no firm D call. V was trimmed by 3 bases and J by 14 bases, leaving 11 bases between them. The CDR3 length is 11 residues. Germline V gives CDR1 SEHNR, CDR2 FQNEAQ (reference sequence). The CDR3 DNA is TGTGCCAGCAGCTTGGGGAGCTACGAGCATTTT. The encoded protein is CASSLGSYEHF.